A selection of T cell receptor beta chains follows, all from one sample in a study of vaccination effects on CD4 cells after COVID-19. The antigens for these receptors are not known. Method: immunoSEQ multiplex PCR; TCRdb's copy keeps in-frame clones and lacks some. The sample lists around 67,000 clones, around 81% seen once, with 1.2% in the top ten. Sequencing was performed on CD4+ T cells from PBMCs cultured with HCoV-229E spike peptides, taken after COVID-19 vaccination. These TCRs come from a human donor who received a COVID-19 vaccine. Each CDR3 is given with its conserved first and last residue. Fields, in order: J gene, V gene, D gene, clone size, CDR3 DNA, CDR3 protein. A D gene is named only where the DNA matches it firmly. Only part of the rows carry a size: once, few, many, or a class if the clone is expanded.

J: TRBJ1-3
V: TRBV5-5
D: TRBD1
size: .
DNA: TGTGCCAGCAGCTTGCGGAACAGGGGGATATACTCTGGAAACACCATATATTTT
CDR3: CASSLRNRGIYSGNTIYF

J: TRBJ1-2
V: TRBV6-6
D: .
size: .
DNA: TGTGCCAGCAGTTACTCTGGCAGGGTGAACTATGGCTACACCTTC
CDR3: CASSYSGRVNYGYTF

J: TRBJ1-1
V: TRBV14
D: .
size: few
DNA: TGTGCCAGCAGCCCGGGACGAATGAACACTGAAGCTTTCTTT
CDR3: CASSPGRMNTEAFF

J: TRBJ1-2
V: TRBV2
D: .
size: once
DNA: TGTGCCAGCAGTCGGGACAATAACTATGGCTACACCTTC
CDR3: CASSRDNNYGYTF

J: TRBJ1-3
V: TRBV11-1
D: .
size: .
DNA: TGTGCCAGCAGCCAGAGGAGACTGGGAAACACCATATATTTT
CDR3: CASSQRRLGNTIYF

J: TRBJ2-1
V: TRBV5-5
D: TRBD1
size: .
DNA: TGTGCCAGCAGCTTGGGGACAGGGCCCTACAATGAGCAGTTCTTC
CDR3: CASSLGTGPYNEQFF

J: TRBJ2-3
V: TRBV7-2
D: .
size: .
DNA: TGTGCCAGCAGCTTTAGGAGTGTTGGAGATACGCAGTATTTT
CDR3: CASSFRSVGDTQYF

J: TRBJ1-2
V: TRBV19
D: .
size: .
DNA: TGTGCCAGTAGTATAATCTCTAACTATGGCTACACCTTC
CDR3: CASSIISNYGYTF

J: TRBJ2-5
V: TRBV5-1
D: .
size: .
DNA: TGCGCCAGCAGGGATGCTCGGGGGCGGGAGACCCAGTACTTC
CDR3: CASRDARGRETQYF

J: TRBJ2-5
V: TRBV18
D: TRBD2
size: .
DNA: TGTGCCAGCTCACCAGGTTCCGCTAGCGGGTTCCTGTACTTC
CDR3: CASSPGSASGFLYF

J: TRBJ1-4
V: TRBV4-3
D: .
size: .
DNA: TGCGCCAGCAGCCATGGGGTGGGGGCAGAGGAAAAACTGTTTTTT
CDR3: CASSHGVGAEEKLFF

J: TRBJ1-3
V: TRBV6-5
D: .
size: .
DNA: TGTGCCAGCAGATTACAGGGTACTGGAAACACCATATATTTT
CDR3: CASRLQGTGNTIYF

J: TRBJ2-3
V: TRBV30
D: .
size: .
DNA: TGTGCCGGGCAGGGCCCAGATACGCAGTATTTT
CDR3: CAGQGPDTQYF

J: TRBJ2-5
V: TRBV15
D: .
size: .
DNA: TGTGCCATTAGACAGGCGGGGGAGACCCAGTACTTC
CDR3: CAIRQAGETQYF

J: TRBJ2-2
V: TRBV7-3
D: .
size: once
DNA: TGTGCCAGCAGCTTACAGGGTACCGGGGAGCTGTTTTTT
CDR3: CASSLQGTGELFF

J: TRBJ1-1
V: TRBV3-1/TRBV3-2
D: .
size: .
DNA: TGTGCCAGCAGCCAAGCCGTAGATATGAACACTGAAGCTTTCTTT
CDR3: CASSQAVDMNTEAFF

J: TRBJ1-3
V: TRBV4-3
D: .
size: .
DNA: TGCGCCAGCAGCCAAGACAGAAACACCATATATTTT
CDR3: CASSQDRNTIYF

J: TRBJ1-2
V: TRBV29-1
D: TRBD1
size: .
DNA: TGCAGCGGAACACAGGGGCCCGGCGGTGGCTACACCTTC
CDR3: CSGTQGPGGGYTF

J: TRBJ2-2
V: TRBV5-1
D: .
size: .
DNA: TGCGCCAGCAGCTCGGTGGACAGTTACACCGGGGAGCTGTTTTTT
CDR3: CASSSVDSYTGELFF

J: TRBJ1-2
V: TRBV2
D: .
size: .
DNA: TGTGCCAGCAGTGTCCAGGGGAGTGGCTACACCTTC
CDR3: CASSVQGSGYTF

J: TRBJ2-5
V: TRBV27
D: .
size: .
DNA: TGTGCCAGCAGTACATACGGGGCTCAAGAGACCCAGTACTTC
CDR3: CASSTYGAQETQYF

J: TRBJ2-2
V: TRBV6-5
D: .
size: .
DNA: TGTGCCAGCAGTTACGACCGCGCGAACACCGGGGAGCTGTTTTTT
CDR3: CASSYDRANTGELFF

J: TRBJ1-2
V: TRBV5-1
D: .
size: .
DNA: TGCGCCAGCAGCTTTACAGGGCCTGATGGGTATGGCTACACCTTC
CDR3: CASSFTGPDGYGYTF

J: TRBJ2-5
V: TRBV7-8
D: .
size: .
DNA: TGTGCCAGCAGCTTATGGGGATGGGAGACCCAGTACTTC
CDR3: CASSLWGWETQYF

J: TRBJ1-2
V: TRBV19
D: .
size: .
DNA: TGTGCCAGTAGTATACAAGGGACCTATGGCTACACCTTC
CDR3: CASSIQGTYGYTF

J: TRBJ2-3
V: TRBV5-4
D: TRBD1
size: .
DNA: TGTGCCAGCAGCTTACAAGGGGGCGATACGCAGTATTTT
CDR3: CASSLQGGDTQYF

J: TRBJ2-3
V: TRBV9
D: .
size: .
DNA: TGTGCCAGCAGCGTAGGCCTCAGAACCACAGATACGCAGTATTTT
CDR3: CASSVGLRTTDTQYF

J: TRBJ2-5
V: TRBV6-5
D: TRBD2
size: .
DNA: TGTGCCAGCAGTTCCCTTTCGGGGGGGCGGGAGACCCAGTACTTC
CDR3: CASSSLSGGRETQYF

J: TRBJ2-5
V: TRBV19
D: .
size: .
DNA: TGTGCCAGTAGTCCTCGGCGGTCTCCTCTAGAGACCCAGTACTTC
CDR3: CASSPRRSPLETQYF

J: TRBJ2-3
V: TRBV10-1
D: .
size: .
DNA: TGCGCCAGCAGTGAGCCGAAGGCAGATACGCAGTATTTT
CDR3: CASSEPKADTQYF

J: TRBJ1-2
V: TRBV15
D: .
size: .
DNA: TGTGCCACCAGCTTACGGCAGGGACTCTATGGCTACACCTTC
CDR3: CATSLRQGLYGYTF

J: TRBJ2-1
V: TRBV4-2
D: .
size: .
DNA: TGTGCCAGCAGCCAACACCTAGCGAGCTCCTACAATGAGCAGTTCTTC
CDR3: CASSQHLASSYNEQFF

J: TRBJ1-5
V: TRBV12-3/TRBV12-4
D: .
size: .
DNA: TGTGCCAGCAGCGAGTTAGATCAGCCCCAGCATTTT
CDR3: CASSELDQPQHF

J: TRBJ2-5
V: TRBV9
D: .
size: .
DNA: TGTGCCAGCAGCGTAGCTACACCCCCAGAGACCCAGTACTTC
CDR3: CASSVATPPETQYF

J: TRBJ2-6
V: TRBV27
D: .
size: .
DNA: TGTGCCAGCAGCAGGGCTAGCGCTGGGGCCAACGTCCTGACTTTC
CDR3: CASSRASAGANVLTF

J: TRBJ1-5
V: TRBV7-2
D: .
size: .
DNA: TGTGCCAGCAGCTTAAGGACAGATAATCAGCCCCAGCATTTT
CDR3: CASSLRTDNQPQHF

J: TRBJ1-2
V: TRBV19
D: TRBD1
size: .
DNA: TGTGCCAGTAGACCCGGGACAGGGGCCGACTATGGCTACACCTTC
CDR3: CASRPGTGADYGYTF